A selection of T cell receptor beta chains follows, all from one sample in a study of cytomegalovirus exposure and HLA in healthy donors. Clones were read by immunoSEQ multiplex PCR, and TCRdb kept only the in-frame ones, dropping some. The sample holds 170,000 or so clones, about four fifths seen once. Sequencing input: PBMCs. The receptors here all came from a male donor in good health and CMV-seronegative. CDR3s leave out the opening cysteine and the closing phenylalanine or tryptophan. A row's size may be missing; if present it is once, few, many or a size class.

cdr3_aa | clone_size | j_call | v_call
ASSLRQGARGYT | few | TRBJ1-2 | TRBV5-6
ATSRDSPDTQY | NA | TRBJ2-3 | TRBV15
ASSTGGRGGPSGNTIY | NA | TRBJ1-3 | TRBV5-4
ASRISGSSYNEQF | few | TRBJ2-1 | TRBV25-1
ASSGQGQPQH | NA | TRBJ1-5 | TRBV6-5
ASSLGRGSDTQY | NA | TRBJ2-3 | TRBV19
ASSPWDTPSTDTQY | NA | TRBJ2-3 | TRBV6-6
ASSPDRASYGYT | NA | TRBJ1-2 | TRBV18
AISDQAGYQPQH | NA | TRBJ1-5 | TRBV10-3
ASSSLALAYLYEQY | NA | TRBJ2-7 | TRBV28
ASSVAPAYEQY | NA | TRBJ2-7 | TRBV9
ASSLGAADTQY | NA | TRBJ2-3 | TRBV13
ASSYGTGGAQPQH | once | TRBJ1-5 | TRBV28
ASSAGVTGELF | NA | TRBJ2-2 | TRBV6-5
ASSPLAGNSYEQY | few | TRBJ2-7 | TRBV27
SAVGPGTGVYEQY | once | NA | TRBV29-1
ASSLGQGNTEAF | NA | TRBJ1-1 | TRBV7-2
ASSVGTGSLSYEQY | NA | TRBJ2-7 | TRBV9
ATTDRGGIQY | NA | TRBJ2-4 | TRBV19
ASSYSNGIAF | few | TRBJ1-1 | TRBV6-5
ASSRRTSGSVDTQY | NA | TRBJ2-3 | TRBV2
ASSLYGSSSNQPQH | NA | TRBJ1-5 | TRBV7-2
ASSGTGRGGYT | NA | TRBJ1-2 | TRBV19
ASSLGRQVRDTQY | NA | TRBJ2-3 | TRBV7-9
ASSPPDSGAVQF | NA | TRBJ2-1 | TRBV11-3
ASSDSAGSYNEQF | few | TRBJ2-1 | TRBV6-4
ASSTSGDEQF | NA | TRBJ2-1 | TRBV6-5
ASSYSTGVWNTEAF | few | TRBJ1-1 | TRBV6-5
ASSVWTGITDTQY | NA | TRBJ2-3 | TRBV5-1
TSSQTGKQF | NA | TRBJ2-1 | TRBV1
ASSSGVNEQF | NA | TRBJ2-1 | TRBV6-5
ASERTGNSNQPQH | NA | TRBJ1-5 | TRBV6-1
ASSELAGVFTGELF | NA | TRBJ2-2 | TRBV2
ASSVVGTGDRNTIY | NA | TRBJ1-3 | TRBV9
ASSFLYGEQF | NA | TRBJ2-1 | TRBV19
ASSIPSGGQGGYGYT | NA | TRBJ1-2 | TRBV19
ASSQDRDNNEQF | NA | TRBJ2-1 | TRBV7-3